Sequencing of this T cell receptor beta chain was carried out in a study of a mutant IDH1 vaccine in newly diagnosed glioma. Study-wide context: Treated individuals were about 62% male and roughly 40% female, averaging 40.4 years of age.

Sequencing used immunoSEQ multiplex PCR; TCRdb keeps in-frame clones, though not all of them. Of around 45,000 clones listed, 88% are singletons. With respect to this clone: Its antigen is still unknown.

Time point meaning: week 35, safety follow-up. Each dose of the vaccine consisted of 300 ug of mutant IDH1 20-mer peptide, with topical imiquimod. The sequences come from PBMCs, collected from a glioma patient whose treatment included an IDH1 peptide vaccine. This TCR was recovered from a middle-aged woman with glioma.

The CDR3 here is CASSVLRGGAPQHF. In DNA, the CDR3 is TGTGCCAGCAGTGTACTCAGGGGGGGGGCGCCCCAGCATTTT. The chain couples TRBV6-1 to TRBJ1-5; TRBD1 matches at 7 bases. Germline trimming cut 4 bases from V and 9 bases from J; bases unmatched to any gene: 9. The length of the CDR3 is 14 residues. CDR1 and CDR2 from the germline V gene are MNHNS and SASEGT.